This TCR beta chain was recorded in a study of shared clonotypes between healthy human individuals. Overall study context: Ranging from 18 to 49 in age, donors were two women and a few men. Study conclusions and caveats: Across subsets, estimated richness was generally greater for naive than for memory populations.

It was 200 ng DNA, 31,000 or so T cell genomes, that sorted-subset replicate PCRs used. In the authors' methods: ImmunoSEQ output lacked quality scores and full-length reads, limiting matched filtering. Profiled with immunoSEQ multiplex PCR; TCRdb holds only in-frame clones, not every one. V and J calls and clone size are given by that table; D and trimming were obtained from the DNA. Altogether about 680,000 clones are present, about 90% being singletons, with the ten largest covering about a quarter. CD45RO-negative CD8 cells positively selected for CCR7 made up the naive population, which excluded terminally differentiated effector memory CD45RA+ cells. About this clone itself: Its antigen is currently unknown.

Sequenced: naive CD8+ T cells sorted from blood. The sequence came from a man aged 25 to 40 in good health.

The CDR3 protein is CASSQPGTAVYGYTF. The CDR3 coding sequence is TGCGCCAGCAGCCAACCTGGGACAGCGGTCTATGGCTACACCTTC. The chain has TRBV4-1 and TRBJ1-2, with TRBD1 identical over 7 bases. CDR1 and CDR2 from the germline V gene are MGHRA and YSYEKL. The CDR3 contains 15 residues. V trimming: 2 bases; J trimming: 4 bases; junction bases outside the gene matches: 7.